One sample yielded the 30 T cell receptor beta chains listed below, sequenced in a study of beta chain features in type 1 diabetes (dated by TCRdb to the late 2010s). The library came from the immunoSEQ multiplex PCR assay. The entire isolated RNA was reverse transcribed using the High Capacity cDNA Reverse Transcription Kit, and thus expressed TCRB transcripts were sequenced. TCRdb limited this immuneACCESS table to in-frame rearrangements with V and J called. A share of clones is missing; checked studies link under half to unresolved V genes, and the rest is unexplained. The sample includes 350,000 to 450,000 clones, with about 14% observed a single time. The biggest ten clones account for approximately 0.019% of the sample. The material sequenced was naive CD4+ T cells from blood. This specimen's cell subset or site label, per the study, means: true naive CD4+ T cells. These receptors all stem from a woman under 30 in good health.

This clone was detected a few times. The genes are TRBV14 and TRBJ2-1, with 13 nucleotides matching TRBD2. The germline V gene encodes CDR1 SGHDN and CDR2 FVKESK. CDR3 length equals 16 residues. Trimming cost V 4 bases and J 7 bases; bases outside gene matches: 7. CDR3 in amino acids: CASSLPGLAGVNEQFF. In DNA form, the CDR3 reads TGTGCCAGCAGCCTCCCCGGACTAGCGGGAGTTAATGAGCAGTTCTTC.

In its sample, this clone was seen a few times. The chain uses TRBV5-1 and TRBJ1-2; TRBD1 aligns across 9 bases. The V and J ends lost 4 bases and 6 bases, in that order; junction bases with no gene match: 13. The CDR3 runs 16 residues. Germline CDR1 and CDR2: SGHRS and YFSETQ. The CDR3 loop is CASSIQSRDRAHGYTF. The CDR3, as DNA: TGCGCCAGCAGCATACAGTCCCGGGACAGGGCGCATGGCTACACCTTC.

The chain uses TRBV7-9 and TRBJ1-2, with 8 bases fitting TRBD1. Germline-derived CDR1 and CDR2 are SEHNR and FQNEAQ (reference sequence). After removal of 2 bases from V and 7 bases from J, the junction contained 9 bases not matched to a gene. This CDR3 is built from 15 residues. CDR3 amino acids: CASSLTTGGAVGYTF. In DNA, the CDR3 is TGTGCCAGCAGCTTAACAACAGGGGGAGCGGTTGGCTACACCTTC.

In DNA form, the CDR3 reads TGTGCCTGGACCGGACAGGGGGCCTACGAGCAGTACTTC. It codes for CAWTGQGAYEQYF. The rearrangement joins TRBV30 to TRBJ2-7; TRBD1 matches 10 bases. The trim removed 4 bases at V and 2 bases at J, leaving 2 bases unmatched. CDR1 and CDR2 from the germline V gene are GTSNPN and SVGIG (reference sequence). This CDR3 has 13 residues.

The chain links TRBV7-2 to TRBJ2-1, with TRBD2 matching over 8 bases. The ends lost 4 bases at V and 11 bases at J; junction bases unmatched: 16. The germline V gene encodes CDR1 SGHTA and CDR2 FQGNSA. The CDR3 spans 16 residues. The CDR3 DNA reads TGTGCCAGCAGCTCGCCTAGTAGCGGGACACTCTTAAAGCAGTTCTTC. Protein: CASSSPSSGTLLKQFF.

This clone was counted between two and nine times. This rearrangement joins TRBV5-1 to TRBJ2-1, with 9 positions matching TRBD2. This CDR3 region has 15 residues. Germline values: CDR1 SGHRS, CDR2 YFSETQ. V gave up 4 bases and J gave up 7 bases; unmatched junction bases: 9. The CDR3: CASSRGTSLKNEQFF. CDR3 coding DNA: TGCGCCAGCAGCCGCGGGACTAGCCTTAAGAATGAGCAGTTCTTC.

The sample holds one count of this clone. This chain uses TRBV28 with TRBJ1-1; 7 nucleotides align to TRBD1. After removal of 3 bases from V and 7 bases from J, the junction contained 14 bases not matched to a gene. From germline, CDR1 is MDHEN and CDR2 SYDVKM. The CDR3 runs to 16 residues. CDR3: CASSFSRDRARREAFF. Written as DNA, the CDR3 is TGTGCCAGCAGTTTTAGCCGGGACAGAGCTCGCCGTGAAGCTTTCTTT.

This clone was found a few times. The V and J genes are TRBV29-1 and TRBJ2-7; D possibly corresponds to TRBD2 (5 bases). Trimming took off 3 bases at V and 2 bases at J, with 17 bases between the two ends. CDR1 is SQVTM and CDR2 is ANQGSEA in the germline V gene. The CDR3 totals 15 residues. CDR3 nucleotides: TGCAGCGTTGAGGGGTACCGGACTCACCCCTACGAGCAGTACTTC. It codes for CSVEGYRTHPYEQYF.

This clone was counted only a few times. This chain links TRBV12-5 with TRBJ2-5; D gene uncertain. The V gene lost 2 bases and the J gene lost 2 bases, with 9 bases spanning the gap. The germline V gene encodes CDR1 LGHNT and CDR2 FRNRAP. This CDR3 comprises 14 residues. The CDR3 region has the DNA TGTGCTAGTGGTTTGCTTCCGGTTCAAGAGACCCAGTACTTC. Translating it yields CASGLLPVQETQYF.

The rearrangement uses TRBV29-1 and TRBJ1-2; 7 bases fit TRBD1. The germline CDR1 and CDR2 sequences are SQVTM and ANQGSEA. The CDR3 is 14 residues long. Unmatched junction bases numbered 9, after V lost 6 bases and J lost 2 bases. CDR3 sequence reads: CSVGPRQGNYGYTF. Written as DNA, the CDR3 is TGCAGCGTGGGACCCCGACAGGGAAACTATGGCTACACCTTC.

This clone has just a few counts. This chain joins TRBV6-5 and TRBJ2-7; 7 bases are a match to TRBD1. The J segment lost 3 bases and the V segment lost 2 bases, leaving 7 bases of the junction unmatched. The CDR3 is made up of 15 amino acids. From germline, CDR1 is MNHEY and CDR2 SVGAGI. The CDR3 loop reads CASSYVTGLFYEQYF. The CDR3 DNA reads TGTGCCAGCAGTTACGTGACAGGGTTATTCTACGAGCAGTACTTC.

The chain recombines TRBV7-2 with TRBJ2-5; 7 nucleotides match TRBD2. Germline trimming cut 4 bases from V and 4 bases from J; bases unmatched to any gene: 9. This CDR3 contains 15 residues. Germline CDR1 SGHTA, CDR2 FQGNSA. The CDR3 region has the DNA TGTGCCAGCAGCTCCCGGGCGGGAGAGGGAGAGACCCAGTACTTC. Its translation: CASSSRAGEGETQYF.

The rearrangement joins TRBV5-8 to TRBJ2-6; D possibly corresponds to TRBD1 (6 bases). The V gene lost 0 bases and the J gene lost 5 bases, with 12 bases spanning the gap. The CDR3 covers 16 residues. Germline V gene lookup returns CDR1 SGHTS and CDR2 YDEGEE. In DNA form, the CDR3 reads TGTGCCAGCAGCTTGGCTTGGGACACCAGGGCCAACGTCCTGACTTTC. This codes for CASSLAWDTRANVLTF. The full variable domain, its missing parts supplied by reference TRBV5-8 and TRBJ2-6, is EAGVTQSPTHLIKTRGQQATLRCSPISGHTSVYWYQQALGLGLQFLLWYDEGEERNRGNFPPRFSGRQFPNYSSELNVNALELEDSALYLCASSLAWDTRANVLTFGAGSRLTVL.

Only a few counts were recorded for this clone. The gene calls are TRBV10-2 and TRBJ1-1; D unresolved. CDR3 length: 12 residues. Trimming shortened V by 6 bases and J by 1 base, and 6 bases separated the two germline ends. Per germline, CDR1 WSHSY and CDR2 SAAADI. CDR3 coding DNA: TGCGCCAGCAGGGCCGCGAACACTGAAGCTTTCTTT. This gives the protein CASRAANTEAFF.

This clone was detected only a few times. V usage is TRBV27 and J usage is TRBJ2-5, with D unclear. V gave up 5 bases and J gave up 1 base, with 8 bases separating them. Germline-derived CDR1 and CDR2 are MNHEY and SMNVEV (reference sequence). The length of the CDR3 is 13 residues. This chain's CDR3 is CASSPRGQETQYF. DNA of the CDR3: TGTGCCAGCAGTCCCCGCGGCCAAGAGACCCAGTACTTC.

The CDR3 DNA reads TGCAGCGTCGCAGGGGGTAATGAAAAACTGTTTTTT. Translating it yields CSVAGGNEKLFF. The rearrangement links TRBV29-1 to TRBJ1-4; 7 nucleotides line up with TRBD1. Germline V gene lookup returns CDR1 SQVTM and CDR2 ANQGSEA. After removal of 6 bases from V and 4 bases from J, the junction contained 2 bases not matched to a gene. This CDR3 contains 12 residues.

This clone was seen a handful of times. The rearrangement links TRBV15 to TRBJ1-2; D is uncertain. Germline assignment: CDR1 LNHNV and CDR2 YYDKDF (reference sequence). This CDR3 contains 12 residues. The V and J ends lost 4 bases and 4 bases respectively, with 7 bases between them. The CDR3: CATSNRPYGYTF. The CDR3 DNA follows: TGTGCCACCAGCAACAGACCCTATGGCTACACCTTC. The full variable domain, in which reference TRBV15 and TRBJ1-2 provide the parts outside the CDR3, is DAMVIQNPRYQVTQFGKPVTLSCSQTLNHNVMYWYQQKSSQAPKLLFHYYDKDFNNEADTPDNFQSRRPNTSFCFLDIRSPGLGDTAMYLCATSNRPYGYTFGSGTRLTVV.

This chain links TRBV7-9 with TRBJ1-3; D is unclear. Germline V gene sequence: CDR1 SEHNR, CDR2 FQNEAQ (reference sequence). Trimming cost V 5 bases and J 0 bases, with 14 bases left between them. The CDR3 loop spans 16 amino acids. CDR3 sequence (DNA): TGTGCCAGCAGCCCCCTCGGGGTCGTCTCTGGAAACACCATATATTTT. As protein: CASSPLGVVSGNTIYF.

This clone was counted between two and nine times. The chain couples TRBV5-4 to TRBJ1-1; 9 nucleotides agree with TRBD1. V lost 1 base and J lost 4; bases outside the gene matches: 5. The CDR3 loop spans 15 amino acids. Germline lookup yields CDR1 SGHNT and CDR2 YYREEE (reference sequence). CDR3 in DNA: TGTGCCAGCAGCTTGAGGGGGACAGGGATCACTGAAGCTTTCTTT. It translates to CASSLRGTGITEAFF.

This clone was picked up a small number of times. This rearrangement joins TRBV2 to TRBJ1-2, with 8 positions matching TRBD1. V dropped 10 bases and J dropped 2; count of bases not matched to a gene: 6. Germline V gene sequence: CDR1 SNHLY, CDR2 FYNNEI. CDR3 length equals 13 residues. The CDR3 is CATGTGDNYGYTF. In DNA, the CDR3 is TGTGCCACCGGGACAGGAGACAACTATGGCTACACCTTC.

The rearrangement links TRBV30 to TRBJ2-1; 13 nucleotides match TRBD2. The germline gives CDR1 GTSNPN, CDR2 SVGIG (reference sequence). J lost 3 bases, V lost 6 bases, and 17 bases had no gene match. CDR3 length equals 19 residues. The CDR3 bases are TGTGCCTGTTTCCCGGGACTAGCGGGAAAGAATCGCGGCTACAATGAGCAGTTCTTC. This translates into CACFPGLAGKNRGYNEQFF.

The chain links TRBV4-2 to TRBJ2-1; D is possibly TRBD1 (5 bases). V dropped 1 base and J dropped 10 bases, with 8 bases sitting between them. The germline V gene has CDR1 LGHNA and CDR2 YNFKEQ. The CDR3 runs to 12 residues. The CDR3 reads CASSQGGKEQFF. The CDR3 coding sequence is TGTGCCAGCAGCCAAGGGGGCAAGGAGCAGTTCTTC.

The chain has TRBV29-1 and TRBJ2-6, with D hard to call. Trimming cost V 4 bases and J 4 bases, with 2 bases left between them. Per the germline V gene, CDR1 is SQVTM and CDR2 is ANQGSEA. CDR3 length: 11 residues. The CDR3 here is CSVVGANVLTF. The DNA for the CDR3 is TGCAGCGTTGTAGGGGCCAACGTCCTGACTTTC.

This clone showed up just a few times. The chain is built from TRBV5-1 and TRBJ2-3, with 7 bases that match TRBD1. Germline values: CDR1 SGHRS, CDR2 YFSETQ. The CDR3 consists of 14 residues. Trimming took 6 bases from V and 2 from J; bases not matched to a gene: 6. CDR3 sequence: CASIPGQHTDTQYF. In nucleotides, the CDR3 is TGCGCCAGCATCCCGGGACAGCACACAGATACGCAGTATTTT.

In this sample, this clone turned up a few times. The chain links TRBV5-1 to TRBJ2-7; 11 positions agree with TRBD2. Losses at the gene ends were 2 bases for V and 6 bases for J; bases not matched to a gene: 7. The germline CDR1 and CDR2 sequences are SGHRS and YFSETQ. The CDR3 is 15 amino acids. CDR3: CASSFCPSGRCEQYF. CDR3 bases: TGCGCCAGCAGCTTCTGCCCTAGCGGGAGGTGCGAGCAGTACTTC.

The table lists this clone with a few counts. J is TRBJ2-5 and V is TRBV5-4; maybe TRBD2 (6 bases). Per the germline V gene, CDR1 is SGHNT and CDR2 is YYREEE (reference sequence). Trimming took off 4 bases at V and 2 bases at J, with 15 bases between the two ends. This CDR3 has 15 amino acids. DNA for the CDR3: TGTGCCAGCAGCCACCCGGGACTCACTCAAGAGACCCAGTACTTC. Translating gives CASSHPGLTQETQYF.

The rearrangement uses TRBV9 and TRBJ2-7; 7 bases agree with TRBD2. The V segment lost 4 bases and the J segment 4 bases; nucleotides outside the gene matches: 11. CDR3 length: 15 amino acids. The germline CDR1 and CDR2 sequences are SGDLS and YYNGEE. The CDR3 region is CASSRDYIYAYEQYF. The CDR3 region has the DNA TGTGCCAGCAGCCGGGACTACATCTACGCTTACGAGCAGTACTTC.

This clone was seen a few times. The chain uses TRBV7-8 and TRBJ2-1; 9 bases fit TRBD2. The CDR3 spans 14 residues. CDR1 is SGHVS, CDR2 FQNEAQ, per germline. With V trimmed by 6 bases and J by 5 bases, 5 bases remained unmatched. As DNA, the CDR3 is TGTGCCAGCAGGACACTAGCGGGTGACAATGAGCAGTTCTTC. The encoded protein is CASRTLAGDNEQFF. Filled out from reference TRBV7-8 and TRBJ2-1, the complete variable domain reads GAGVSQSPRYKVAKRGQDVALRCDPISGHVSLFWYQQALGQGPEFLTYFQNEAQLDKSGLPSDRFFAERPEGSVSTLKIQRTQQEDSAVYLCASRTLAGDNEQFFGPGTRLTVL.

This clone has just a few counts. The gene calls are TRBV7-2 and TRBJ1-2; D is perhaps TRBD1 (5 bases). V was shortened by 5 bases and J by 4 bases, with 14 bases between the two germline ends. Germline-derived CDR1 and CDR2 are SGHTA and FQGNSA. The CDR3 is 14 residues long. CDR3 in amino acids: CASSPVGGFYGYTF. The CDR3 nucleotides are TGTGCCAGCAGCCCCGTTGGGGGGTTCTATGGCTACACCTTC.

The chain couples TRBV5-4 to TRBJ2-5, with D uncertain. From germline, CDR1 is SGHNT and CDR2 YYREEE (reference sequence). V lost 0 bases and J lost 1, with 7 bases in between. The CDR3 sequence is 14 residues long. Written as DNA, the CDR3 is TGTGCCAGCAGCTTGGTGCAGGCCCAAGAGACCCAGTACTTC. This translates into CASSLVQAQETQYF.